The clone carrying this TCR beta chain was picked up one time. The table came from immunoSEQ multiplex PCR; TCRdb's copy has only in-frame clones and leaves some out. The data contain about 73,000 clones, 85% of them seen just once; the ten biggest clones take up under 0.75%. The CDR3 has 16 residues. The germline V and J ends were trimmed by 0 bases and 5 bases, with 11 bases remaining between them. Germline CDR1 reads SNHLY; CDR2 reads FYNNEI. The sample originates from a study of OX40 agonist ivuxolimab in advanced cancers. Sequencing used CD4+ or CD8+ T cells sorted from blood, obtained in a trial of the OX40 agonist ivuxolimab. The TCR comes from an adult with an advanced solid tumor such as melanoma, head and neck, liver or kidney cancer. The chain has TRBV2 and TRBJ1-6; perhaps TRBD1 as D (6 bases). This chain's CDR3 is CASSEARTVHNSPLHF. The DNA for the CDR3 is TGTGCCAGCAGTGAAGCGAGGACAGTTCATAATTCACCCCTCCACTTT. Filled out from reference TRBV2 and TRBJ1-6, the complete variable domain reads EPEVTQTPSHQVTQMGQEVILRCVPISNHLYFYWYRQILGQKVEFLVSFYNNEISEKSEIFDDQFSVERPDGSNFTLKIRSTKLEDSAMYFCASSEARTVHNSPLHFGNGTRLTVT.